Sequencing of this T cell receptor (beta chain) was carried out in a study of blood T cell repertoires in COVID-19. About the study: Material from acute and convalescent COVID-19 was sourced from the United States, Italy and Spain. PBMCs, B-cell-depleted T cells, or T cells provided the cDNA or gDNA that made up the material.

CDR1 is MNHEY, CDR2 SVGEGT, per germline. This CDR3 has 16 amino acids. Deletions cut 6 bases from V and 1 base from J, with 18 bases between. Original handling: Counts of nucleated cells, estimated from reference gene primer amplification, were obtained. Generated by immunoSEQ multiplex PCR, the TCRdb table keeps only in-frame clones and is missing some. The V and J calls and the clone size are those of that table, but D and trimming were determined from the DNA. The table has about 80,000 clones, around 82% seen once. The sequence derives from a man at least 80 years old with active or convalescent COVID-19. J is TRBJ2-5 and V is TRBV6-2 or TRBV6-3; no firm D call. The source material was peripheral blood. This CDR3 is CASSPPRWALQETQYF. DNA of the CDR3: TGTGCCAGCAGCCCCCCCCGCTGGGCCCTCCAAGAGACCCAGTACTTC.